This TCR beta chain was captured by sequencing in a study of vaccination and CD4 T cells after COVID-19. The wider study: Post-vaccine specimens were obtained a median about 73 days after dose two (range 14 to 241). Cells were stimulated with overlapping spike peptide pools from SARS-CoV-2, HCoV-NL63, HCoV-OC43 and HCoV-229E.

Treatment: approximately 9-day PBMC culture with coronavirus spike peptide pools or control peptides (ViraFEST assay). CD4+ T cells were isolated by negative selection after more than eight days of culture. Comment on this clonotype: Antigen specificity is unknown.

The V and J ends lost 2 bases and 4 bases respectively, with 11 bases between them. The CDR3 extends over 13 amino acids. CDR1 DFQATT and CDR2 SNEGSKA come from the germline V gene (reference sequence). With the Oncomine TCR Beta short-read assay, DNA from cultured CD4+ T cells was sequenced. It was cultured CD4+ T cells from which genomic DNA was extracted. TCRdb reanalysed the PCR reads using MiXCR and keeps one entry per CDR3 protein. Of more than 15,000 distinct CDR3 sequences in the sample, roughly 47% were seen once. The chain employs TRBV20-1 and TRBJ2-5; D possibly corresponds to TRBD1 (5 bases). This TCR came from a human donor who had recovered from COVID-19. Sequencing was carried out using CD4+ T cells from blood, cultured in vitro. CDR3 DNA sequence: TGCAGTGCTAGACTGATAAGGGGAGAGACCCAGTACTTC. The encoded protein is CSARLIRGETQYF.